This entry describes one T cell receptor beta chain. No antigen is known for it. Combining a sample-barcoded 5' primer with a J-beta primer mix, a second PCR ran for roughly 6 to 11 cycles. MiXCR was run by TCRdb on the 5' RACE reads, yielding one entry per CDR3 protein. The sample yields approximately 1,700,000 distinct CDR3 sequences, approximately 40% seen once. Sample donors were healthy Caucasian individuals that came from Russia, aged about 6 to 95. The sample originates from a study of blood T cells in healthy people across ages. Study-level findings and limits: Naive T cell percentage showed a strong correlation with TCR beta diversity.

V was clipped by 1 base and J by 2 bases, with 12 bases between them. The CDR3 has 16 residues. Per the germline V gene, CDR1 is SEHNR and CDR2 is FQNEAQ (reference sequence). This receptor was identified in a human donor in good health. The sample taken for sequencing was blood. This chain connects TRBV7-9 to TRBJ2-1, with D possibly matching TRBD2 (5 bases). In DNA form, the CDR3 reads TGTGCCAGCAGCTTAGTTCGAGGGAATACCTACAATGAGCAGTTCTTC. It translates to CASSLVRGNTYNEQFF.